This T cell receptor (beta chain) emerged from a study of shared clonotypes between healthy human individuals. Background on the study: Each donor's CD4 naive and CD4 memory cells filled three plates apiece, CD8 naive two, and CD8 memory one.

Notes on this clone: An end of the junction does not agree with germline; a read error may underlie this.

Replicate PCRs run on sorted subsets employed 200 ng DNA, approximately 30,000 T cell genomes. Data came from immunoSEQ multiplex PCR; TCRdb stores just in-frame clones and leaves some out. The table records just over 2,000,000 clones, around 95% of them present only once. The CDR3 extends over 12 amino acids. In germline, CDR1 is LNHDA, CDR2 SQIVND (reference sequence). CD4+ cells yielded CD45RA+ naive and CD45RA-negative memory subsets. This clonotype originated in a man in his late teens or twenties in good health. The chain has TRBV19 and TRBJ1-1; D unclear. Sequences were obtained from naive CD4+ T cells sorted from blood. Subset in this sample: CD45RA+ positively selected. The CDR3 DNA follows: TGTGCCAGTAGTATCCACGTCCCGATCCCTGACTTT. The encoded protein is CASSIHVPIPDF.